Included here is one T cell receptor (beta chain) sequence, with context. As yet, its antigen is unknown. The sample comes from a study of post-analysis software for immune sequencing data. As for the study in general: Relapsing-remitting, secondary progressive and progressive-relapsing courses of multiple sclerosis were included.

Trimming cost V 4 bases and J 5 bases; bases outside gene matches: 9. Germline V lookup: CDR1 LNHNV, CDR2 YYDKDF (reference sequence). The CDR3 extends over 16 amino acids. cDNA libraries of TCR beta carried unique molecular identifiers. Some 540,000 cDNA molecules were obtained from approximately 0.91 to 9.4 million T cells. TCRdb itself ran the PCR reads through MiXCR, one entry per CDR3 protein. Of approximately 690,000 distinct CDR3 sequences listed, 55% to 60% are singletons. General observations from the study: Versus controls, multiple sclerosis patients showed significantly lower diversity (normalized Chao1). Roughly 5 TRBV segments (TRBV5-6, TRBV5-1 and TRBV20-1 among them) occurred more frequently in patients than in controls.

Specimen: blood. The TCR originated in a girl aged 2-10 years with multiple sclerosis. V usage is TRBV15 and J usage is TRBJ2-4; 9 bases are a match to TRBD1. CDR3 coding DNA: TGTGCCACCAGCACCCTAGTACAGGGGGCTGAAAACATTCAGTACTTC. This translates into CATSTLVQGAENIQYF. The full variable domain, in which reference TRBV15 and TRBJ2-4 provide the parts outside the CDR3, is DAMVIQNPRYQVTQFGKPVTLSCSQTLNHNVMYWYQQKSSQAPKLLFHYYDKDFNNEADTPDNFQSRRPNTSFCFLDIRSPGLGDTAMYLCATSTLVQGAENIQYFGAGTRLSVL.